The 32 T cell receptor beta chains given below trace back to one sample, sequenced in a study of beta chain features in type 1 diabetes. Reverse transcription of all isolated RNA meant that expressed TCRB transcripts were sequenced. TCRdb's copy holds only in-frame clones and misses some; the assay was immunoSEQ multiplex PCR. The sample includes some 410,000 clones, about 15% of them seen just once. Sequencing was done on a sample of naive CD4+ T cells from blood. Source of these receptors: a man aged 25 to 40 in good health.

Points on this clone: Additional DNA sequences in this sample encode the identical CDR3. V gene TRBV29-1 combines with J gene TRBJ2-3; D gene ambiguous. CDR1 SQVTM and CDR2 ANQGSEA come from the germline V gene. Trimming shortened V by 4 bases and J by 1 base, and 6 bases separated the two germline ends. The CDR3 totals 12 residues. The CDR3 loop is CSVVVRTDTQYF. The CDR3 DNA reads TGCAGCGTTGTGGTGCGCACAGATACGCAGTATTTT.

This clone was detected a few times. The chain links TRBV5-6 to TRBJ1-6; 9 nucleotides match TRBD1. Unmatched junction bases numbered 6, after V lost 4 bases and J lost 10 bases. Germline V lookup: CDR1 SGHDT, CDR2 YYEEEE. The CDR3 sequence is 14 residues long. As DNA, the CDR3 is TGTGCCAGCAGCCCTGGACAGGGGAACTCACCCCTCCACTTT. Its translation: CASSPGQGNSPLHF.

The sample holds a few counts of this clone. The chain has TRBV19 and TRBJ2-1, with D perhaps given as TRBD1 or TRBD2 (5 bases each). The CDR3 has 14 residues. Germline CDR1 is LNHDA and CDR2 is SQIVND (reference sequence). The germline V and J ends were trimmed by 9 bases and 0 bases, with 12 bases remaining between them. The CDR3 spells CASGDGRSYNEQFF. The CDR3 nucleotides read TGTGCCAGCGGGGACGGACGCTCCTACAATGAGCAGTTCTTC.

The CDR3 here is CASSPLEFTDTQYF. CDR3 coding DNA: TGTGCCAGCTCACCACTTGAGTTCACAGATACGCAGTATTTT. The chain has TRBV18 and TRBJ2-3; D is unclear. Per the germline V gene, CDR1 is KGHSH and CDR2 is LQKENI. V gave up 1 base and J gave up 2 bases, with 7 bases separating them. CDR3 length: 14 residues.

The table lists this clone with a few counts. The DNA for the CDR3 is TGTGCCAGCAGCTTGCGGCTAGCGGGGGCCGCGGAGCAGTTCTTC. Encoded protein: CASSLRLAGAAEQFF. This rearrangement joins TRBV5-4 to TRBJ2-1; 10 positions match TRBD2. Losses at the gene ends were 1 base for V and 10 bases for J; bases not matched to a gene: 8. Germline V gene lookup returns CDR1 SGHNT and CDR2 YYREEE (reference sequence). The CDR3 is 15 amino acids.

The CDR3 DNA reads as TGTGCCAGCTCACCTCGTACCGGGACTAGCGGAACCGGGGAGCTGTTTTTT. This translates into CASSPRTGTSGTGELFF. The chain carries TRBV18 and TRBJ2-2; 11 nucleotides match TRBD2. The length of the CDR3 is 17 residues. J was trimmed by 5 bases and V by 3 bases; bases with no gene match: 8. Per the germline V gene, CDR1 is KGHSH and CDR2 is LQKENI.

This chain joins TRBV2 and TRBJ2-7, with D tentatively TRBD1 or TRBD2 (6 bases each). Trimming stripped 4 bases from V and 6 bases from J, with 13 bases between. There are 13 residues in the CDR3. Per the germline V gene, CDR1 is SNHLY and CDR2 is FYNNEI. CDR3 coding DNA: TGTGCCAGCAGTGTGGAGGGGGTACTCGAGCAGTACTTC. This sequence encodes CASSVEGVLEQYF.

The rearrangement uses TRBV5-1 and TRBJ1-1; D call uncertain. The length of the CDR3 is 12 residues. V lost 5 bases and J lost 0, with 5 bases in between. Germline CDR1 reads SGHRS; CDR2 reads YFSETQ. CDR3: CASRSMNTEAFF. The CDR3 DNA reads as TGCGCCAGCAGGAGCATGAACACTGAAGCTTTCTTT.

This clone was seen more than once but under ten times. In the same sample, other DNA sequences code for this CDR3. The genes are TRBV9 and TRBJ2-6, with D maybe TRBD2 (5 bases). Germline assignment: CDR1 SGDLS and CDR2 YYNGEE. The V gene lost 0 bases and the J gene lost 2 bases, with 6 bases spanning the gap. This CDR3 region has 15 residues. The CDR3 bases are TGTGCCAGCAGCGTAGGGGGAGCTGGGGCCAACGTCCTGACTTTC. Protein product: CASSVGGAGANVLTF. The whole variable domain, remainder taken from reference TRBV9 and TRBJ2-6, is DSGVTQTPKHLITATGQRVTLRCSPRSGDLSVYWYQQSLDQGLQFLIQYYNGEERAKGNILERFSAQQFPDLHSELNLSSLELGDSALYFCASSVGGAGANVLTFGAGSRLTVL.

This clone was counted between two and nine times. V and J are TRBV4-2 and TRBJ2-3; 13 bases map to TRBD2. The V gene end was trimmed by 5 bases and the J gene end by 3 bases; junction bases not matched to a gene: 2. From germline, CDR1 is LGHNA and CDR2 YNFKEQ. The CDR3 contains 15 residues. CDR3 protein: CASSWTSGGTDTQYF. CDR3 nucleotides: TGTGCCAGCAGCTGGACTAGCGGGGGAACAGATACGCAGTATTTT.

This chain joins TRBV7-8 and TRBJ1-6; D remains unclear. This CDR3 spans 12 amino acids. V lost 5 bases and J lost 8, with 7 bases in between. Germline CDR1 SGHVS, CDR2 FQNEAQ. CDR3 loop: CASSAQDSPLHF. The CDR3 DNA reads TGTGCCAGCAGCGCCCAGGATTCACCCCTCCACTTT. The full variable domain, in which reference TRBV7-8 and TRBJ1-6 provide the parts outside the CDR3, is GAGVSQSPRYKVAKRGQDVALRCDPISGHVSLFWYQQALGQGPEFLTYFQNEAQLDKSGLPSDRFFAERPEGSVSTLKIQRTQQEDSAVYLCASSAQDSPLHFGNGTRLTVT.

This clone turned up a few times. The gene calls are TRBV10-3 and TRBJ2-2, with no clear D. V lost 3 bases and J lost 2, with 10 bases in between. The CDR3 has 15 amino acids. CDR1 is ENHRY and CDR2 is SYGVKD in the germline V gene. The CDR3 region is CAISDGRRNTGELFF. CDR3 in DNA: TGTGCCATCAGTGACGGCAGGCGAAACACCGGGGAGCTGTTTTTT.

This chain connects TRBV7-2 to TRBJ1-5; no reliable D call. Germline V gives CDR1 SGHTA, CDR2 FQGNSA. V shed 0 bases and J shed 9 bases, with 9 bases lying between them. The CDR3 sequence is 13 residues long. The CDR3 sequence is CASSLAAPGPQHF. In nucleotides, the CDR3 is TGTGCCAGCAGCTTAGCTGCCCCGGGGCCCCAGCATTTT.

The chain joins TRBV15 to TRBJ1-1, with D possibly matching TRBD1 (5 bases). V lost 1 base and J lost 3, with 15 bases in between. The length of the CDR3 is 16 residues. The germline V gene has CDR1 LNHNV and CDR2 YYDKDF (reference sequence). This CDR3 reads CATSRVVGVGDTEAFF. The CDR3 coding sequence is TGTGCCACCAGCAGAGTGGTAGGGGTAGGGGACACTGAAGCTTTCTTT. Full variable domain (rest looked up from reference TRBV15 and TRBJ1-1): DAMVIQNPRYQVTQFGKPVTLSCSQTLNHNVMYWYQQKSSQAPKLLFHYYDKDFNNEADTPDNFQSRRPNTSFCFLDIRSPGLGDTAMYLCATSRVVGVGDTEAFFGQGTRLTVV.

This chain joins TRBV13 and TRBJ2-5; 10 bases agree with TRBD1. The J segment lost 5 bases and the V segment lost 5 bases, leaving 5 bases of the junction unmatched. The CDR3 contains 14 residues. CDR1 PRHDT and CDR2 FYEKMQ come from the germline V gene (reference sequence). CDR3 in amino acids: CASSRDRGAETQYF. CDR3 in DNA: TGTGCCAGCAGCAGGGACAGGGGAGCGGAGACCCAGTACTTC.

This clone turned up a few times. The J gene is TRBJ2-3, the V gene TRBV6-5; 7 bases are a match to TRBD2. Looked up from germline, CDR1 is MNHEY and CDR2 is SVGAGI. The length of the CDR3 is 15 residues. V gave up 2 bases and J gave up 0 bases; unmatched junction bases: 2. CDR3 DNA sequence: TGTGCCAGCAGTTACGTCGGGGGGAGCACAGATACGCAGTATTTT. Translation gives CASSYVGGSTDTQYF.

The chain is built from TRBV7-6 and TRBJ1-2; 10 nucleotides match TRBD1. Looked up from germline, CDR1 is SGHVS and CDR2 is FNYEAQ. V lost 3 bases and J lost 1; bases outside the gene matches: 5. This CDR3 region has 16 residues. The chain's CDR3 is CASSLGTGEVNYGYTF. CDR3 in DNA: TGTGCCAGCAGCTTGGGGACAGGGGAGGTTAACTATGGCTACACCTTC.

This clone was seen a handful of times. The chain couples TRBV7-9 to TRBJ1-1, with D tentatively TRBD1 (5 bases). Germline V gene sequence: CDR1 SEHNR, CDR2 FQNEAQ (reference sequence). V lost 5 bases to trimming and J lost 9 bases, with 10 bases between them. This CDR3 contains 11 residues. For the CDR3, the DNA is TGTGCCAGCAGCCTGACAGAGCAAGCTTTCTTT. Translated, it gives CASSLTEQAFF.

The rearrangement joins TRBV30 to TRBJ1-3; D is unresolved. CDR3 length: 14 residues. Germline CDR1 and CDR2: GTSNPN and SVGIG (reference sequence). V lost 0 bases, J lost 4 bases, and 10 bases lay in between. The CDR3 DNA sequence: TGTGCCTGGAGTGTACGGGTGAGAGGAAACACCATATATTTT. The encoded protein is CAWSVRVRGNTIYF.

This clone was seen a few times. The CDR3 is CASSLSISNEQFF. CDR3 DNA sequence: TGTGCCAGCAGCTTATCTATTTCCAATGAGCAGTTCTTC. The gene calls are TRBV7-6 and TRBJ2-1; D gene uncertain. This CDR3 region has 13 residues. Germline values: CDR1 SGHVS, CDR2 FNYEAQ. The V gene lost 2 bases and the J gene lost 6 bases, with 8 bases spanning the gap. Combining the CDR3 with reference TRBV7-6 and TRBJ2-1 gives the whole variable domain GAGVSQSPRYKVTKRGQDVALRCDPISGHVSLYWYRQALGQGPEFLTYFNYEAQQDKSGLPNDRFSAERPEGSISTLTIQRTEQRDSAMYRCASSLSISNEQFFGPGTRLTVL.

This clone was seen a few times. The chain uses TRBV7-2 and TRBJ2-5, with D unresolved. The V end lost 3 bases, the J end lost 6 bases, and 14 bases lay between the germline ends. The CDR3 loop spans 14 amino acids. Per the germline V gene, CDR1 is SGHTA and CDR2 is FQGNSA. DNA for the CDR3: TGTGCCAGCAGCTTGGCTGGGTCGGTGCAGACCCAGTACTTC. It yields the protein CASSLAGSVQTQYF. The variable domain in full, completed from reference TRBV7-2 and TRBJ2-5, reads GAGVSQSPSNKVTEKGKDVELRCDPISGHTALYWYRQSLGQGLEFLIYFQGNSAPDKSGLPSDRFSAERTGGSVSTLTIQRTQQEDSAVYLCASSLAGSVQTQYFGPGTRLLVL.

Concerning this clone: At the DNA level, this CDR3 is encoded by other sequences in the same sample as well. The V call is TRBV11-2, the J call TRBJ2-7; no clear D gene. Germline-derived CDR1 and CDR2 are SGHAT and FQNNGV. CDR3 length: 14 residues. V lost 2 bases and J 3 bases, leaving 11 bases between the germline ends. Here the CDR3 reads CASSLSDGSYEQYF. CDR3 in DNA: TGTGCCAGCAGCTTATCGGACGGCAGCTACGAGCAGTACTTC.

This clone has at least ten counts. The CDR3 bases are TGTGCCATCAGTGAACGGCAGTCAGAGACCCAGTACTTC. Its protein is CAISERQSETQYF. This chain uses TRBV10-3 with TRBJ2-5; D gene uncertain. CDR3 length: 13 amino acids. V lost 3 bases, J lost 4 bases, and 9 bases lay in between. Germline V gene sequence: CDR1 ENHRY, CDR2 SYGVKD.

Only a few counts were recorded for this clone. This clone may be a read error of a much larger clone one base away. CDR3 bases: TGTGCCAGCAGCGTCTCCTACGAGCAGTACTTC. Translation gives CASSVSYEQYF. The chain carries TRBV13 and TRBJ2-7; D is unclear. Looked up from germline, CDR1 is PRHDT and CDR2 is FYEKMQ (reference sequence). CDR3 length: 11 amino acids. V was cut by 5 bases and J by 0 bases, with 2 bases left in between.

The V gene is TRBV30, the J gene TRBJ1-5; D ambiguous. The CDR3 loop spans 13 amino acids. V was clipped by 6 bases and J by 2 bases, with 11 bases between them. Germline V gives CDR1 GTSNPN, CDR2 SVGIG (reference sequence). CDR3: CACRSPGNQPQHF. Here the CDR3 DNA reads TGTGCCTGTAGGAGCCCTGGCAATCAGCCCCAGCATTTT.

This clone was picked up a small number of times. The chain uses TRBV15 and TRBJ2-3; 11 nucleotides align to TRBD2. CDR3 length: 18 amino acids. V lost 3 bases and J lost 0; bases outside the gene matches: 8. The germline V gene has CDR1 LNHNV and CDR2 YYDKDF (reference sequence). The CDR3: CATSRISGRADSTDTQYF. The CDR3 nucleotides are TGTGCCACCAGCAGGATTAGCGGGAGGGCCGATAGCACAGATACGCAGTATTTT.

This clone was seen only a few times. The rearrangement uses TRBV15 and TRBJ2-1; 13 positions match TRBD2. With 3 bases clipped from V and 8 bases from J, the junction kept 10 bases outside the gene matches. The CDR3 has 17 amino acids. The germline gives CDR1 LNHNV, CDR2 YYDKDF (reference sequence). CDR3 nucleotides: TGTGCCACCAGCAGCGAGAGGACTAGCGGGAGCGGTTATGAGCAGTTCTTC. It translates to CATSSERTSGSGYEQFF.

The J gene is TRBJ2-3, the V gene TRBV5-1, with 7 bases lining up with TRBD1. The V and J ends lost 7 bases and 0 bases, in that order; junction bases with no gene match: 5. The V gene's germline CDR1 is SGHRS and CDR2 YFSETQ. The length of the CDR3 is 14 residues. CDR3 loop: CASEAGGSTDTQYF. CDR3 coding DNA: TGCGCCAGCGAAGCAGGGGGAAGCACAGATACGCAGTATTTT.

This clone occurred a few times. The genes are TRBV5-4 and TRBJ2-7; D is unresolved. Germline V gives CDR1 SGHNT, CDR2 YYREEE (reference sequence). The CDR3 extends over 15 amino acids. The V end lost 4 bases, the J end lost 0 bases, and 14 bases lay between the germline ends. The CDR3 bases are TGTGCCAGCAGCCTTAGTAAACGCGACTCCTACGAGCAGTACGTC. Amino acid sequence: CASSLSKRDSYEQYV.

CDR3 amino acids: CASSLSQGSGRYNEQFF. CDR3 sequence (DNA): TGTGCCAGCAGCTTAAGCCAGGGTAGCGGAAGATACAATGAGCAGTTCTTC. The rearrangement links TRBV7-9 to TRBJ2-1; D may be TRBD2 (6 bases). Trimming removed 2 bases from V and 4 bases from J, with 18 bases in between. This CDR3 is 17 amino acids long. Germline loops: CDR1 SEHNR, CDR2 FQNEAQ (reference sequence).

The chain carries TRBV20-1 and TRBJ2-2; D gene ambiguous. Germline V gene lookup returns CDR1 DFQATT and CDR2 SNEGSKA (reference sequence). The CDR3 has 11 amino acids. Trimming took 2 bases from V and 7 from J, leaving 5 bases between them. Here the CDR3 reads CSARTDGELFF. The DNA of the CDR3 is TGCAGTGCTAGAACGGACGGGGAGCTGTTTTTT.

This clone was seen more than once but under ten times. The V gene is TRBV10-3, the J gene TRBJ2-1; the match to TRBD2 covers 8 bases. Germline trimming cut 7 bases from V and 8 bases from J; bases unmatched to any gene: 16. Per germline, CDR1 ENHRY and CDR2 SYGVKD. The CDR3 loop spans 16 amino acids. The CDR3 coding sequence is TGTGCCATCACCCTCAACTCGGCGGGAGGTGTGGATGAGCAGTTCTTC. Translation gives CAITLNSAGGVDEQFF.